The 3 T cell receptor beta chains presented below share a single source sample, sequenced in a study of T and B cells in COVID-19 patients. From blood, roughly 220-550 ng of genomic DNA served as TRB template. TRB rearrangements were amplified by multiplex PCR with BIOMED2 TRB-A/B primers. TCRdb re-derived calls from the multiplex PCR reads in MiXCR, one entry per CDR3 protein. The table includes approximately 26,000 distinct CDR3 sequences, approximately 32% detected once. The sample taken for sequencing was blood. The receptor set was obtained from a human donor who had recovered from COVID-19.

Notes on this clonotype: A much larger clone is a single base away; this may be a read error. V and J are TRBV29-1 and TRBJ2-7; a possible D gene is TRBD2 (6 bases). Germline CDR1 SQVTM, CDR2 ANQGSEA. Trimming took 4 bases from V and 0 from J, leaving 10 bases between them. This CDR3 spans 13 amino acids. The CDR3 is CSVGGGDSYEQYF. The CDR3 nucleotides are TGCAGCGTTGGGGGAGGAGACTCCTACGAGCAGTACTTC.

Concerning this clonotype itself: The conserved closing phenylalanine or tryptophan is absent in this CDR3, likely reflecting a read error. The DNA is omitted, as the CDR3 cannot be located on it reliably, and the CDR3 follows TCRdb's listing. The chain combines TRBV5-4 with TRBJ2-7; TRBD2, the table's D call, was not compared with the DNA. CDR1 is SGHNT, CDR2 YYREEE, per germline (reference sequence). The CDR3 totals 8 residues, both ends included. CDR3 region: CASSWTAL.

By frequency in the sample, this clonotype is medium-sized. The CDR3 protein is CSGTDRSNEKLFF. CDR3 nucleotides: TGCAGCGGGACGGACCGGAGTAATGAAAAACTGTTTTTT. The chain has TRBV29-1 and TRBJ1-4, with D hard to call. The germline V and J ends were trimmed by 7 bases and 4 bases, with 13 bases remaining between them. The V gene's germline CDR1 is SQVTM and CDR2 ANQGSEA. CDR3 length: 13 amino acids.